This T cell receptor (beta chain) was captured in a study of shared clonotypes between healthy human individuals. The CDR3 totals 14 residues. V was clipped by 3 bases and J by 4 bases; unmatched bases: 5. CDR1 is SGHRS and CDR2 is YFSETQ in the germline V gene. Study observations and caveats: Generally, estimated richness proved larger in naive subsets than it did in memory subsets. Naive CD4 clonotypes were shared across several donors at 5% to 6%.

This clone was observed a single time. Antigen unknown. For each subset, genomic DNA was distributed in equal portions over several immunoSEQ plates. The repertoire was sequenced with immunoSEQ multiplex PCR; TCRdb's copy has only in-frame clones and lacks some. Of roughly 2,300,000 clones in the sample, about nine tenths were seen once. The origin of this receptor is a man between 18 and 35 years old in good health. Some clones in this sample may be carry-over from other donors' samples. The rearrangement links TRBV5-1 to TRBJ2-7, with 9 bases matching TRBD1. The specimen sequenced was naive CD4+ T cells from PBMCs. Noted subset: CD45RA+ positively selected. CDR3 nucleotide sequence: TGCGCCAGCAGCTGGGCTGACAGGGGGTACGAGCAGTACTTC. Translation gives CASSWADRGYEQYF.